The subject of this entry is one TCR beta chain. The clone's antigen remains unknown. Base qualities were left out, and no much larger clone turns up one base away. The germline V gene (reference sequence) supplies CDR1 LNHDA and CDR2 SQIVND. Trimming removed 5 bases from V and 8 bases from J; the gene matches leave 13 bases unexplained. The CDR3 runs 16 amino acids, cysteine and phenylalanine included. Just the 48-base CDR3 DNA is kept, in frame starting at base 1. The data derive from a study of cytomegalovirus exposure and HLA in healthy donors (dated by TCRdb to about 2017). Regarding the complete study: According to a later analysis, one platform produced both the 100 to 150 validation repertoires and the 700 or so repertoires of the first cohort. Along with the 666-subject first cohort, a separate validation cohort of over a hundred different subjects was used. The study aimed to test whether cataloging public T cell receptors could reveal signatures of past pathogen exposure. To predict cytomegalovirus infection status, the study combined high-throughput TCR immunosequencing, statistical association of individual TCRs with disease status, and machine learning.

Separate from the approximately 700-subject first cohort, the validation cohort of roughly 130 subjects was the group to which the donors belonged. The library was prepared using the immunoSEQ multiplex PCR assay. The published analysis was carried out like this. To diagnose cytomegalovirus status from the catalog of TCR beta chain sequences, a statistical classification framework was built. TCRdb provides this immuneACCESS table in a form limited to in-frame rearrangements. Some clones are lacking; in checked studies, under half of them reflect an unresolved V gene, and why the rest are absent is not known. From that table come the V and J calls and clone size; the DNA was used to work out D and trimming. Counted in this sample were around 150,000 clones; 82% of them appeared once. 25% to 30% of the sample rests with the top ten. The investigation overall reported the following: All 120 or so repertoires were used to score co-occurrence in the validation cohort in a later analysis, because that analysis had no HLA typing for the cohort. Of the cluster scores, about 94% were above 0 in a later analysis, which found that TCRs clustered in the first cohort also tended to co-occur in the approximately 130 validation repertoires. In both the original and validation cohorts, the classifier was reported to diagnose cytomegalovirus status with high specificity and sensitivity. The study gave a list of 150 to 200 TCR beta chains associated with cytomegalovirus. In vitro tests confirmed that a few of the cytomegalovirus-associated TCR beta chains recognize cytomegalovirus antigens. Most TCR sequences were seen in very few donors, while some public TCRs were found in many individuals. The authors suggested that the approach could potentially be generalized to other disease states and immunological phenotypes.

The sequence came from a man aged 25 to 40 in good health and CMV-seropositive. Specimen: PBMCs. This sequence uses TRBV19 and TRBJ1-2; 11 nucleotides in the junction match TRBD1. At the DNA level, the sequence is TGTGCCAGTAGTTCACCTTCCTTGGACAGGGGGCGAGGCTACACCTTC. Its translation reads: CASSSPSLDRGRGYTF.